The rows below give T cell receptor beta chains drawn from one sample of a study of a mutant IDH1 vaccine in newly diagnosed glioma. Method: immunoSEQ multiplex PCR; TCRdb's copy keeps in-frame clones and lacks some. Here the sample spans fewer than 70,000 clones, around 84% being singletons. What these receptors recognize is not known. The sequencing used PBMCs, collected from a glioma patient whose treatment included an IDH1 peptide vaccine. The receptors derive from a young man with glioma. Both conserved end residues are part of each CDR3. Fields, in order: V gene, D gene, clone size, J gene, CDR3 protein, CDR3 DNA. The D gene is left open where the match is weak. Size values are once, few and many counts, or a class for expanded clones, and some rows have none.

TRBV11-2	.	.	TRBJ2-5	CASSLGIETQYF	TGTGCCAGCAGCTTGGGTATAGAGACCCAGTACTTC
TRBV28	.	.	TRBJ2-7	CASSFYYEQYF	TGTGCCAGCAGTTTTTACTACGAGCAGTACTTC
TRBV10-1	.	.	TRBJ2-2	CASSDLASPQNTGELFF	TGCGCCAGCAGTGACCTTGCGTCCCCTCAAAACACCGGGGAGCTGTTTTTT
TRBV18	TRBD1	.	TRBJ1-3	CASSPSTGNGNTIYF	TGTGCCAGCTCACCCTCGACAGGGAACGGAAACACCATATATTTT
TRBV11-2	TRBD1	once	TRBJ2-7	CASSLNPQGESYEQYF	TGTGCCAGCAGCCTAAACCCTCAGGGGGAATCCTACGAGCAGTACTTC
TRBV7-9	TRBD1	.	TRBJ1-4	CASSYTRTGLEKLFF	TGTGCCAGCAGCTATACCCGGACAGGGTTAGAAAAACTGTTTTTT
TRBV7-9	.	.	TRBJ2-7	CASSAERVQYF	TGTGCCAGCAGCGCGGAGAGGGTGCAGTACTTC
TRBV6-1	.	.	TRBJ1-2	CASKGIHYGYTF	TGTGCCAGCAAAGGGATCCACTATGGCTACACCTTC
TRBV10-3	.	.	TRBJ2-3	CAISEGNEGDTQYF	TGTGCCATCAGTGAGGGGAATGAGGGAGATACGCAGTATTTT
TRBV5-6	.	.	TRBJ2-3	CASSFRRRLDTQYF	TGTGCCAGCAGCTTTCGACGGCGCCTAGATACGCAGTATTTT
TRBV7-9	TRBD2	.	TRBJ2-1	CASSHPGTSRNEQFF	TGTGCCAGCAGCCATCCCGGGACTAGTCGTAATGAGCAGTTCTTC
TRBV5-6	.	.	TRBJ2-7	CASSSSYSLTYEQYF	TGTGCCAGCAGCTCATCTTACAGCCTCACCTACGAGCAGTACTTC
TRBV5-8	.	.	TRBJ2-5	CASSLDQGEQETQYF	TGTGCCAGCAGCTTGGATCAGGGCGAGCAAGAGACCCAGTACTTC
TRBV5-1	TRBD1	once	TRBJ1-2	CASSGRVTGEDGYTF	TGCGCCAGCAGCGGGAGAGTGACAGGGGAGGATGGCTACACCTTC
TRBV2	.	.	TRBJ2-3	CASSDSLGDTQYF	TGTGCCAGCAGTGACTCCCTAGGGGATACGCAGTATTTT
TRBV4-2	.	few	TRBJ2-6	CASSQDDSSGANVLTF	TGTGCCAGCAGCCAAGATGACAGCTCTGGGGCCAACGTCCTGACTTTC
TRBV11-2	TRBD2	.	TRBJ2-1	CASSLVGTTYDNEQFF	TGTGCCAGCAGCTTAGTGGGGACTACATATGACAATGAGCAGTTCTTC
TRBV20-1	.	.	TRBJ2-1	CSATFYNEQFF	TGCAGTGCTACCTTTTACAATGAGCAGTTCTTC
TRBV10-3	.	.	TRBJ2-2	CAISLNPGELFF	TGTGCCATCAGTCTAAATCCCGGGGAGCTGTTTTTT
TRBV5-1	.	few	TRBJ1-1	CASSFKGADTEAFF	TGCGCCAGCAGCTTCAAAGGGGCCGACACTGAAGCTTTCTTT
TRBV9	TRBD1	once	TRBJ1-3	CASSIKGASGNTIYF	TGTGCCAGTTCGATCAAGGGGGCTTCTGGAAACACCATATATTTT
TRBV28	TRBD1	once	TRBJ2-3	CASSADRGMYADTQYF	TGTGCCAGCAGTGCTGACAGGGGAATGTACGCAGATACGCAGTATTTT
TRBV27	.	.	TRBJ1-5	CASSFQSNQPQHF	TGTGCCAGCAGTTTCCAGAGCAATCAGCCCCAGCATTTT
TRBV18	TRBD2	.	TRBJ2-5	CASSPRMGLAHF	TGTGCCAGCTCACCACGGATGGGACTAGCTCACTTC
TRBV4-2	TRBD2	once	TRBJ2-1	CASSQEIASGVYEQFF	TGTGCCAGCAGCCAAGAAATCGCTAGCGGGGTCTATGAGCAGTTCTTC
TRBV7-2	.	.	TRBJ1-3	CASSLDPGHRSGNTIYF	TGTGCCAGCAGCTTAGATCCAGGACACCGGTCTGGAAACACCATATATTTT
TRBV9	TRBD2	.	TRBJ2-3	CASSGTAGGAADTQYF	TGTGCCAGCAGCGGAACAGCGGGGGGGGCGGCAGATACGCAGTATTTT
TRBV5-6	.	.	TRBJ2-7	CASSLGAHEQYF	TGTGCCAGCAGCTTGGGGGCCCACGAGCAGTACTTC
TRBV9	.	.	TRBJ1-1	CASSVGSGGHPLNTEAFF	TGTGCCAGCAGCGTAGGTTCTGGGGGACACCCCTTGAACACTGAAGCTTTCTTT
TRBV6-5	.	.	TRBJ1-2	CASSYSTEGHFYGYTF	TGTGCCAGCAGTTACTCCACCGAGGGGCACTTCTATGGCTACACCTTC
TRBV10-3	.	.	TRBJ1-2	CAITEGGAANYGYTF	TGTGCCATCACCGAAGGGGGGGCTGCTAACTATGGCTACACCTTC
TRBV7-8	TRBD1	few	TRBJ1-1	CASSSQGRNTEAFF	TGTGCCAGCAGCTCACAGGGGAGGAACACTGAAGCTTTCTTT